A single sample is the source of the 15 T cell receptor beta chains below, sequenced in a study of cytomegalovirus exposure and HLA in healthy donors. The PCR contained 60 Vbeta and 13 Jbeta primers. This table comes from immunoSEQ multiplex PCR, and its TCRdb copy is limited to in-frame clones, with some not included. The sample lists tens of thousands of clones; more than 65% were seen once. The sequenced sample consisted of PBMCs. These receptors originate from a girl aged 2 to 10 in good health and CMV-seropositive.

The rearrangement joins TRBV6-7 to TRBJ2-1; 13 bases agree with TRBD2. TRBV6-7 is an ORF, with its function uncertain. The J segment lost 5 bases and the V segment lost 1 base, leaving 14 bases of the junction unmatched. The CDR3 is 20 residues long. DNA for the CDR3: TGTGCCAGCAGTTACTTCCAACCCGGACTAGCGGGAGAGGGTCACAATGAGCAGTTCTTC. Encoded protein: CASSYFQPGLAGEGHNEQFF.

This chain connects TRBV6-5 to TRBJ1-1, with D hard to call. Germline assignment: CDR1 MNHEY and CDR2 SVGAGI. The CDR3 totals 14 residues. Trimming removed 1 base at V and 3 bases at J, with 9 bases between. CDR3 bases: TGTGCCAGCAGTTACTTAAGCGATGACACTGAAGCTTTCTTT. Encoded protein: CASSYLSDDTEAFF.

This chain uses TRBV30 with TRBJ2-1; tentative D call: TRBD1 (5 bases). CDR3 length: 13 residues. V lost 4 bases and J lost 3, with 10 bases in between. In germline, CDR1 is GTSNPN, CDR2 SVGIG (reference sequence). CDR3 sequence: CAWTRTLYNEQFF. The DNA of the CDR3 is TGTGCCTGGACCAGGACACTCTACAATGAGCAGTTCTTC. Looking up the rest from reference TRBV30 and TRBJ2-1 gives the full variable domain: SQTIHQWPATLVQPVGSPLSLECTVEGTSNPNLYWYRQAAGRGLQLLFYSVGIGQISSEVPQNLSASRPQDRQFILSSKKLLLSDSGFYLCAWTRTLYNEQFFGPGTRLTVL.

The genes are TRBV28 and TRBJ1-5; 11 nucleotides agree with TRBD1. Trimming took 6 bases from V and 7 from J; bases not matched to a gene: 8. CDR3 size: 15 residues. In germline, CDR1 is MDHEN, CDR2 SYDVKM. CDR3 amino acids: CASSPQDRGRQPQHF. The CDR3 nucleotides read TGTGCCAGCAGCCCGCAGGACAGGGGGCGACAGCCCCAGCATTTT.

V usage is TRBV30 and J usage is TRBJ2-7, with 10 bases that match TRBD2. The CDR3 runs 15 residues. J lost 1 base, V lost 0 bases, and 3 bases had no gene match. Germline CDR1 GTSNPN, CDR2 SVGIG (reference sequence). The CDR3 DNA reads as TGTGCCTGGAGTGTACTTAGCGGGAGGTCCTACGAGCAGTACTTC. Translating gives CAWSVLSGRSYEQYF.

This chain uses TRBV30 with TRBJ1-1; D may be TRBD1 (6 bases). The CDR3 totals 14 residues. V lost 6 bases and J 0 bases, leaving 14 bases between the germline ends. Germline assignment: CDR1 GTSNPN and CDR2 SVGIG (reference sequence). CDR3 DNA: TGTGCCTGCCAAAGGGGGAGCCTGAACACTGAAGCTTTCTTT. Protein sequence: CACQRGSLNTEAFF.

This clone has just a few counts. The chain links TRBV7-2 to TRBJ2-3; 7 bases align to TRBD2. The J segment lost 3 bases and the V segment lost 5 bases, leaving 8 bases of the junction unmatched. The CDR3 extends over 15 amino acids. Germline V gene data show CDR1 as SGHTA and CDR2 as FQGNSA. CDR3 nucleotides: TGTGCCAGCAGCAAAACTAGCGCTCGGACAGATACGCAGTATTTT. This gives the protein CASSKTSARTDTQYF.

The gene calls are TRBV15 and TRBJ2-2; 12 bases align to TRBD2. The CDR3 runs to 17 residues. The V segment lost 1 base and the J segment 4 bases; nucleotides outside the gene matches: 4. Germline-derived CDR1 and CDR2 are LNHNV and YYDKDF (reference sequence). The CDR3 nucleotides read TGTGCCACCAGCAGAGGGAAACTAGCGGGAGGCACCGGGGAGCTGTTTTTT. The encoded protein is CATSRGKLAGGTGELFF.

The chain employs TRBV30 and TRBJ1-2; TRBD1 is a possible D gene (5 bases). The CDR3 runs 18 residues. CDR1 and CDR2 from the germline V gene are GTSNPN and SVGIG (reference sequence). The V end lost 2 bases, the J end lost 2 bases, and 24 bases lay between the germline ends. The CDR3 region is CAWSTPWMVGANNYGYTF. CDR3 nucleotide sequence: TGTGCCTGGAGTACGCCGTGGATGGTAGGGGCAAACAACTATGGCTACACCTTC.

J is TRBJ1-5 and V is TRBV6-5; 10 bases align to TRBD1. The V gene end was trimmed by 5 bases and the J gene end by 7 bases; junction bases not matched to a gene: 5. CDR1 is MNHEY and CDR2 is SVGAGI in the germline V gene. The CDR3 contains 14 residues. CDR3: CASSETGGGQPQHF. The CDR3 nucleotides are TGTGCCAGCAGTGAGACAGGGGGCGGGCAGCCCCAGCATTTT.

In its sample, this clone was seen once. The chain uses TRBV18 and TRBJ1-1; D call uncertain. The V gene lost 2 bases and the J gene lost 5 bases, with 12 bases spanning the gap. The CDR3 has 14 residues. Germline values: CDR1 KGHSH, CDR2 LQKENI. CDR3 sequence: CASSPVAAGTEAFF. The CDR3 DNA follows: TGTGCCAGCTCACCAGTGGCAGCGGGGACTGAAGCTTTCTTT.

V usage is TRBV5-6 and J usage is TRBJ2-3; 11 nucleotides match TRBD2. The CDR3 has 15 residues. V was pared by 4 bases and J by 6 bases, with 7 bases of the junction left unmatched. Per the germline V gene, CDR1 is SGHDT and CDR2 is YYEEEE. The CDR3 coding sequence is TGTGCCAGCAGCCCAAGACTAGCGGGAAGGGATACGCAGTATTTT. Translated, it gives CASSPRLAGRDTQYF.

This chain links TRBV7-2 with TRBJ1-2; tentatively, D is TRBD1 (5 bases). The CDR3 is 14 residues long. Trimming removed 5 bases at V and 7 bases at J, with 17 bases between. The germline V gene has CDR1 SGHTA and CDR2 FQGNSA. The CDR3 DNA follows: TGTGCCAGCAGCCACCGGACATCCTCGGGTGGCTACACCTTC. Translating it yields CASSHRTSSGGYTF.

The V call is TRBV28, the J call TRBJ2-1, with 8 bases fitting TRBD2. Per germline, CDR1 MDHEN and CDR2 SYDVKM. Trimming at V came to 6 bases and at J to 8 bases, leaving 15 bases not matched to a gene. The CDR3 covers 16 residues. In DNA, the CDR3 is TGTGCCAGCAGATACACCATCAGCGGGAGTGTATATGAGCAGTTCTTC. Its translation is CASRYTISGSVYEQFF.

The chain recombines TRBV30 with TRBJ2-2, with D perhaps TRBD1 (7 bases). This CDR3 is 13 amino acids long. Germline V gene data show CDR1 as GTSNPN and CDR2 as SVGIG (reference sequence). V dropped 3 bases and J dropped 5 bases, with 10 bases sitting between them. In DNA, the CDR3 is TGTGCCTGGAGGACAGGGAGGACCGGGGAGCTGTTTTTT. Amino acids: CAWRTGRTGELFF.